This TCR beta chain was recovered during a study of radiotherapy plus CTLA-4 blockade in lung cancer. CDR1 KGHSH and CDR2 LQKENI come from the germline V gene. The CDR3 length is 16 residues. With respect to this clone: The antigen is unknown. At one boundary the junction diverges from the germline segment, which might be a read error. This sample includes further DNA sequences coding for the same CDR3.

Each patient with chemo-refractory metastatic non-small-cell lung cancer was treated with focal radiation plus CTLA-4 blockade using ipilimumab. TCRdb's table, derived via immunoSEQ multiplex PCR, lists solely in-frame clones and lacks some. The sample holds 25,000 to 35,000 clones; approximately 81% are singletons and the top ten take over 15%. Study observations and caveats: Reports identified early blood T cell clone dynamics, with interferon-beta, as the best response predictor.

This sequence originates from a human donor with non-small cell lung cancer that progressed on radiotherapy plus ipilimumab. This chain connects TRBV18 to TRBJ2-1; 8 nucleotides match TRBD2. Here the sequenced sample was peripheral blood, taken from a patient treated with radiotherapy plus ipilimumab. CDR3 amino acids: CASSPPGGASYNEQFF. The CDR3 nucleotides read TGTGCCAGCTCACCCCCGGGAGGGGCTTCCTATAATGAGCAGTTCTTC.